This TCR beta chain comes out of a study of T cells in Graves' hyperthyroidism and ophthalmopathy (dated by TCRdb to about 2019). Regarding the research as a whole: To identify TCR V-J signatures that set the groups apart, the researchers used a discovery cohort of 100 or so patients, made up of 40 to 45 with Graves' ophthalmopathy and about 55 with stable Graves' hyperthyroidism. Whether ophthalmopathy could be predicted prospectively was tested in an independent validation cohort made up of about 18 hyperthyroidism patients plus 17 patients who later progressed to ophthalmopathy. For training and testing, the 100 or so patients in the discovery cohort were randomly divided in a 7:3 ratio. In addition, the study compared T-cell repertoires in thyroid tissue and in blood from about 6 Graves' hyperthyroidism patients. After blood sampling, hyperthyroidism patients were treated with methimazole at a starting dose of 30 mg daily, and ophthalmopathy patients were treated with high-dose intravenous methylprednisolone. According to the paper, TCR Vbeta CDR3 sequencing was carried out on some 130 peripheral blood samples, which came from under 50 ophthalmopathy, approximately 72 hyperthyroidism and roughly 17 progressor patients.

The CDR3 covers 16 residues, taking in both the cysteine and the phenylalanine. Of all the DNA, just the CDR3 is kept, 48 bases in frame from base 1. Trimming removed 7 bases from V and 2 bases from J; the gene matches leave 3 bases unexplained. CDR1 KGHDR and CDR2 SFDVKD were looked up in the germline V gene. Beyond this particular receptor, the publication reports: Most expanded thyroid clonotypes (frequency above 0.001) were also found in blood, which suggests that blood repertoires may mirror thyroid immune responses. In validation, the model predicted progression to ophthalmopathy a median of around six months before onset, with 65% to 71% sensitivity and roughly 79% specificity. Sample size was not statistically predetermined, and investigators were not blinded to group allocation. In cross-validation, a model built on a 13 V-J signature told ophthalmopathy apart from stable hyperthyroidism with approximately 90% sensitivity and 81% to 82% specificity, and in testing the same model reached 80%/75%.

The TCR beta CDR3 regions were amplified from RNA transcripts. The TCR CDR3 was subjected to a first round of RT-PCR using the HTBI primer set and the Qiagen OneStep RT-PCR kit. Libraries were constructed in a second round of multiplex PCR, after which size selection and purification were carried out. Sequencing of the libraries was done on an Illumina HiSeq2000 using paired-end 100 bp reads. As for the original processing: SOAPnuke was used to process the raw data, throwing out any read that contained adapters or uncalled bases, had a mean Phred below 15, or lacked an exact constant-primer or identifier match. COPE v1.2.5 was used to merge the high-quality paired reads, and each unique nucleotide sequence was defined as a clonotype. MiTCR v1.1 was used to align clonotypes to the IMGT TRBV, TRBD and TRBJ reference segments. Analysis was restricted to V-J combinations with a frequency above 0.0001, which covered roughly 99% of repertoires. The TCS score was defined as the ratio of F50 (clonal expansion) to E x V (chaos), calculated using BLOSUM62-based TCRdist between CDR3 peptides within each V-J. Welch's t-statistics and random forest reduced around 520 V-J features to about 12, which were used in a naive Bayes classifier (R e1071). Thyroid-blood repertoire similarity was quantified with the Morisita-Horn index. In TCRdb, the public reads were trimmed at Q25 with fastp and aligned with MiXCR, with productive beta chains retained. Entries that share a CDR3 protein sequence are merged under the most common genes and DNA. These V and J calls derive from TCRdb rather than the authors' analysis. Present in this sample are 500,000 to 600,000 distinct CDR3 sequences, around 42% of which were seen just once. Roughly 19% of the sample lies in the top ten.

Exclusion was applied to patients with uncontrolled infections, other autoimmune diseases, pregnancy or lactation. Clinical symptoms, serum thyroxine and TRAb, thyroid ultrasound, and orbital computed tomography formed the basis for the diagnoses. Trizol reagent was used to extract total RNA, and RNA quality was then checked on an Agilent 2100 Bioanalyzer. Notes on this clonotype: The clone's antigen remains unknown. The input lacks base qualities; no much larger clone sits a single base away.

The source material was peripheral blood or thyroid tissue (not recorded which). The chain employs TRBV24-1 and TRBJ2-6; TRBD1 lines up with 11 middle nucleotides. The source of this sequence is an adult woman with Graves' disease, either hyperthyroidism or ophthalmopathy (not recorded which). The DNA sequence is as follows: TGTGCCACCAGCGGACAGGGGGCGCCTGGGGCCAACGTCCTGACTTTC. Protein translation: CATSGQGAPGANVLTF.